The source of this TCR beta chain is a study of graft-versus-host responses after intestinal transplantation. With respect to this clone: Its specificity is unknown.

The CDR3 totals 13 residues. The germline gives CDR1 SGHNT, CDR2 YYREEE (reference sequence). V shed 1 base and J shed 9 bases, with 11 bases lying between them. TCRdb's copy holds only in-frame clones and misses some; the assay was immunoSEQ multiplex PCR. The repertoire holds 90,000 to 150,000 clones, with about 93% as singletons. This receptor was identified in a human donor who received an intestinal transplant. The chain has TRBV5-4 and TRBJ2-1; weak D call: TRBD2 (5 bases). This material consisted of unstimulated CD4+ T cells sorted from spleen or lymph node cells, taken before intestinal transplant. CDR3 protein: CASSLTAEGEQFF. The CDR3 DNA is TGTGCCAGCAGCTTGACTGCCGAGGGTGAGCAGTTCTTC.